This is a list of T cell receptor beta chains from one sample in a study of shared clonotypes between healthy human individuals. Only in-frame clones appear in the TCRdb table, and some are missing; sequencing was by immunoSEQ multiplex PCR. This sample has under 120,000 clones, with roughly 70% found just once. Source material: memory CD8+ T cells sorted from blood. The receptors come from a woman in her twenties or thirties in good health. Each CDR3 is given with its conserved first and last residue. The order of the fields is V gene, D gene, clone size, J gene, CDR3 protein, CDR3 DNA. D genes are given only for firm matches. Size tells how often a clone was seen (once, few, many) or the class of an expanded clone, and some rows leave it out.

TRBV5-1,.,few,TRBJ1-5,CASSLGLNQPQHF,TGCGCCAGCAGCTTGGGACTCAATCAGCCCCAGCATTTT
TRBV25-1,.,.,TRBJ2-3,CASRADTQYF,TGTGCCAGCAGAGCAGATACGCAGTATTTT
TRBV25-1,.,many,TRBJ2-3,CASSEGDTSTDTQYF,TGTGCCAGCAGTGAAGGGGATACTAGCACAGATACGCAGTATTTT
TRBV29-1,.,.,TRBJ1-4,CSAGRAEEKLFF,TGCAGCGCCGGTCGAGCGGAGGAAAAACTGTTTTTT
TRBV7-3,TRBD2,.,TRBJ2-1,CASSSGLDLFF,TGTGCCAGCAGCTCAGGACTAGATCTGTTCTTC
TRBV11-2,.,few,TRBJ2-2,CASSLVGKHTGELFF,TGTGCCAGCAGCTTAGTAGGCAAACACACCGGGGAGCTGTTTTTT
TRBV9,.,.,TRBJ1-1,CASSQSRDHTEAFF,TGTGCCAGCAGCCAGAGCAGGGATCACACTGAAGCTTTCTTT
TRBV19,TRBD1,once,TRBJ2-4,CASSIRGLGENIQYF,TGTGCCAGTAGTATCAGGGGGCTGGGAGAAAACATTCAGTACTTC
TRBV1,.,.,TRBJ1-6,CTSSQDQDFSYNSPLHF,TGCACCAGCAGCCAAGATCAGGACTTCTCCTATAATTCACCCCTCCACTTT
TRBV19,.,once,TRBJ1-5,CASSGGQPQHF,TGTGCCAGTAGTGGAGGGCAGCCCCAGCATTTT
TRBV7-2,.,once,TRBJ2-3,CASSSTSVDTQYF,TGTGCCAGCAGCTCGACTAGTGTAGATACGCAGTATTTT
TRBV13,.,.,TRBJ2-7,CASSWGEEQYF,TGTGCCAGCAGCTGGGGTGAGGAGCAGTACTTC
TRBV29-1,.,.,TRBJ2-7,CSVEVGGLGEQYF,TGCAGCGTTGAAGTCGGGGGGCTGGGGGAGCAGTACTTC
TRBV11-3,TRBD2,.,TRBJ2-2,CASSVSGSSAGELFF,TGTGCCAGCAGCGTGAGCGGGAGTTCCGCCGGGGAGCTGTTTTTT
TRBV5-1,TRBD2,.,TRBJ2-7,CASSGTSPYEQYF,TGCGCCAGCAGCGGGACTAGCCCCTACGAGCAGTACTTC
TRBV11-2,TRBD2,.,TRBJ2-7,CASSRLAGNHEQYF,TGTGCCAGCAGCCGACTAGCGGGAAACCACGAGCAGTACTTC
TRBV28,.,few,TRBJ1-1,CASSLGLGAFF,TGTGCCAGCAGTCTGGGACTGGGAGCTTTCTTT
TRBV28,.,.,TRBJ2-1,CASRTRSWTYNEQFF,TGTGCCAGCAGGACCCGAAGCTGGACCTACAATGAGCAGTTCTTC
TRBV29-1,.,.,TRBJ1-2,CSVPMGGPAGYTF,TGCAGCGTGCCGATGGGGGGCCCAGCTGGCTACACCTTC
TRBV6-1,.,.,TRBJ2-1,CASSELGGHYNEQFF,TGTGCCAGCAGTGAACTGGGGGGACACTACAATGAGCAGTTCTTC
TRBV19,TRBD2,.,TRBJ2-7,CASSIAAGAYEQYF,TGTGCCAGTAGTATAGCGGCGGGAGCCTACGAGCAGTACTTC
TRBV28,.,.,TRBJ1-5,CASHAAGQPQHF,TGTGCCTCCCATGCGGCGGGGCAGCCCCAGCATTTT
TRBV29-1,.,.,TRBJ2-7,CKKRSKPLPGEQYF,TGCAAGAAAAGGTCGAAACCCCTCCCCGGCGAGCAGTACTTC
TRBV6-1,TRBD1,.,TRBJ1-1,CASRGGEVYEAFF,TGTGCCAGCAGAGGGGGCGAGGTATATGAAGCTTTCTTT
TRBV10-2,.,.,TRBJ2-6,CASSEQSGANVLTF,TGCGCCAGCAGTGAACAGTCTGGGGCCAACGTCCTGACTTTC
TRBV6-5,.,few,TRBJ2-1,CATGGSGNEQFF,TGTGCCACGGGCGGCTCGGGAAATGAGCAGTTCTTC
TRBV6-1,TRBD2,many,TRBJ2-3,CASSEISGSADTQYF,TGTGCCAGCAGTGAAATCAGCGGGAGCGCAGATACGCAGTATTTT
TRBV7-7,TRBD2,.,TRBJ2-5,CASGSGGQETQYF,TGTGCCAGCGGTAGCGGGGGCCAAGAGACCCAGTACTTC
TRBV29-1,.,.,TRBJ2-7,CSVEPGFLYEQYF,TGCAGCGTGGAACCGGGGTTCTTATACGAGCAGTACTTC
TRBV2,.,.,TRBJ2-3,CASSLARDTRNTQYF,TGTGCCAGCAGCCTAGCCCGGGACACGCGGAATACGCAGTATTTT
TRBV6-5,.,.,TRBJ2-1,CASRGRISSYNEQFF,TGTGCCAGCAGAGGACGGATAAGCTCCTACAATGAGCAGTTCTTC
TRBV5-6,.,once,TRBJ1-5,CASSTDGYNQPQHF,TGTGCCAGCAGCACGGACGGATACAATCAGCCCCAGCATTTT
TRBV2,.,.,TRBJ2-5,CASSDPGPLLWETQYF,TGTGCCAGCAGTGACCCTGGACCCTTGTTATGGGAGACCCAGTACTTC
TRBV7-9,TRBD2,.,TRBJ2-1,CASASGLAPYNEQFF,TGTGCCAGCGCTTCGGGACTAGCGCCCTACAATGAGCAGTTCTTC
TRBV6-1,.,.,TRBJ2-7,CASSDGPYEQYF,TGTGCCAGCAGTGATGGACCCTACGAGCAGTACTTC
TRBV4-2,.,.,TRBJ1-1,CASSQGGQEAFF,TGTGCCAGCAGCCAAGGGGGGCAGGAGGCTTTCTTT
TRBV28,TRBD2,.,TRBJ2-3,CAGSHNSGRGWDTQYF,TGTGCCGGGAGCCATAATAGCGGGAGGGGATGGGATACGCAGTATTTT
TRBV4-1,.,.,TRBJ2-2,CASSPISPGLAGELFF,TGCGCCAGCAGCCCCATTAGTCCAGGGTTGGCCGGGGAGCTGTTTTTT
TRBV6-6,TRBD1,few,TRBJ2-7,CASSYAAQGSYEQYF,TGTGCCAGCAGTTACGCAGCACAGGGGTCCTACGAGCAGTACTTC